This entry concerns a single T cell receptor (beta chain). Its matching antigen is unknown. This CDR3 spans 15 amino acids. V lost 6 bases and J 2 bases, leaving 16 bases between the germline ends. Germline V gene sequence: CDR1 SGHKS, CDR2 YYEKEE (reference sequence). Pooling was applied to second doses at about 4 or about 12 weeks. This sample is part of a study of T cell responses to AZD1222 COVID-19 vaccine. Points from the study as a whole: Baseline seropositivity occurred in only six or seven AZD1222 recipients. Regions 160-218 and 743-854 held dominance among vaccine-associated CD4 TCRs, which spanned spike.

This table comes from immunoSEQ multiplex PCR, and its TCRdb copy is limited to in-frame clones, with some not included. Among 80,000 to 90,000 clones listed, about nine tenths were seen once. Sample: peripheral blood, taken 28 days after the second AZD1222 dose. This chain joins TRBV5-5 and TRBJ2-3; possible D gene TRBD2, 6 bases. This TCR derives from an adult who received the AZD1222 COVID-19 vaccine. In DNA form, the CDR3 reads TGTGCCAGCATCATTAGACTAGACCCCACAGATACGCAGTATTTT. Translation: CASIIRLDPTDTQYF. The full variable domain, rest sourced from reference TRBV5-5 and TRBJ2-3, is DAGVTQSPTHLIKTRGQQVTLRCSPISGHKSVSWYQQVLGQGPQFIFQYYEKEERGRGNFPDRFSARQFPNYSSELNVNALLLGDSALYLCASIIRLDPTDTQYFGPGTRLTVL.